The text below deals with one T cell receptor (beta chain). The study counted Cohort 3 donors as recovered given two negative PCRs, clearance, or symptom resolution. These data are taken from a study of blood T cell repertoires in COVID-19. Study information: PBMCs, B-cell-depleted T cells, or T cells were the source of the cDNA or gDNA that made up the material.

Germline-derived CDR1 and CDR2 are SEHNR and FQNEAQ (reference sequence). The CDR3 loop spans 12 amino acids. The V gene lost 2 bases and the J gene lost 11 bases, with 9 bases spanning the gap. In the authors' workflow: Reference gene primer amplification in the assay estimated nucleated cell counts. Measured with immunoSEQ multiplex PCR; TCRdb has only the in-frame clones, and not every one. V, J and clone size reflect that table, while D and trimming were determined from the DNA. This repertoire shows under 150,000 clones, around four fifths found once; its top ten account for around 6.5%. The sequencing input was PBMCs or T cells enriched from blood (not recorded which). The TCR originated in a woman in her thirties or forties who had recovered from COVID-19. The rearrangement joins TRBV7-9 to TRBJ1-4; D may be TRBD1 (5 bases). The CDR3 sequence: CASSLQGGKLFF. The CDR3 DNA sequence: TGTGCCAGCAGCTTACAGGGTGGGAAACTGTTTTTT. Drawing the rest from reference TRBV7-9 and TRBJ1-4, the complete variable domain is DTGVSQNPRHKITKRGQNVTFRCDPISEHNRLYWYRQTLGQGPEFLTYFQNEAQLEKSRLLSDRFSAERPKGSFSTLEIQRTEQGDSAMYLCASSLQGGKLFFGSGTQLSVL.